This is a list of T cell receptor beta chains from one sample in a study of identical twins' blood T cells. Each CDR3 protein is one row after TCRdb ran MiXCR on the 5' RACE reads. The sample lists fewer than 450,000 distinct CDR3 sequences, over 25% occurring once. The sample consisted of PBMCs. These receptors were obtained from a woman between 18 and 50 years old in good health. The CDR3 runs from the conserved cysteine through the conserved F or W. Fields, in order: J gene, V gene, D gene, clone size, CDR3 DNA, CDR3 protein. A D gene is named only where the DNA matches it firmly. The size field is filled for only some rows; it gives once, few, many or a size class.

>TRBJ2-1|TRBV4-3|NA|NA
TGCGCCAGCATAAAGCGGGGCCACCGGACAGACAATGAGCAGTTCTTC
CASIKRGHRTDNEQFF
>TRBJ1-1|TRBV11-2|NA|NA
TGTGCCAGCAGCTCCCGACCCATCCGGGGGAACACTGAAGCTTTCTTT
CASSSRPIRGNTEAFF
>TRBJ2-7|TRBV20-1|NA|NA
TGCAGTGCTAGAGATCCGGGTACTAGCTCCTACGAGCAGTACTTC
CSARDPGTSSYEQYF
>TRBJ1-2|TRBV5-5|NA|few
TGTGCCAGCAGCTGGGGGCAGGGCGTGTATGGCTACACCTTC
CASSWGQGVYGYTF
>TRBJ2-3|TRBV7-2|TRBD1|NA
TGTGCCAGCAGCCGTGGGGACAGTAGGGCAGATACGCAGTATTTT
CASSRGDSRADTQYF
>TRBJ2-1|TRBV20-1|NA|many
TGCAGTGCTTCTGCTACGCTACAGCGGACTGAGCAGTTCTTC
CSASATLQRTEQFF
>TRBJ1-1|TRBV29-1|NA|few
TGCAGCGCTTATCGTATGAACACTGAAGCTTTCTTT
CSAYRMNTEAFF
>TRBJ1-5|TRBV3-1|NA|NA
TGTGCCAGCAGCCAAGGACCAGTCTATAGCAATCAGCCCCAGCATTTT
CASSQGPVYSNQPQHF
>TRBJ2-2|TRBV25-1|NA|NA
TGTGCCAGCAGTGATAGACGGGAGAACACCGGGGAGCTGTTTTTT
CASSDRRENTGELFF
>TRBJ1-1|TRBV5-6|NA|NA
TGTGCCAGCAGCTTGTTCGGGGGCGGTAGAAACACTGAAGCTTTCTTT
CASSLFGGGRNTEAFF
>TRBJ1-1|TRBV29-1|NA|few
TGCAGCGTTAAGGGAAGATGGACTGAAGCTTTCTTT
CSVKGRWTEAFF
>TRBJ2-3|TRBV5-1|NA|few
TGCGCCAGCAGCTTGTTACTACACGACACAGATACGCAGTATTTT
CASSLLLHDTDTQYF
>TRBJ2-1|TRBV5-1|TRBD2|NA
TGCGCCAGCAGCTTGCAGTTCGGCGAGACTAGCGGGAGTGGGAATGAGCAGTTCTTC
CASSLQFGETSGSGNEQFF
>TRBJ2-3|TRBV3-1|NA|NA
TGTGCCAGCAGCCATCTCATCGGCACAGATACGCAGTATTTT
CASSHLIGTDTQYF